This is a list of T cell receptor beta chains from one sample in a study of blood T cell repertoires in COVID-19. This table comes from immunoSEQ multiplex PCR, and its TCRdb copy is limited to in-frame clones, with some not included. This sample has around 70,000 clones; approximately 80% occur once, and the top ten carry roughly 12%. The sequenced material came from peripheral blood. The origin of the receptors is a human donor in a cohort sampled during active COVID-19. Each CDR3 is given with its conserved first and last residue. The size field is filled for only some rows; it gives once, few, many or a size class.

j_call v_call clone_size cdr3_aa
TRBJ2-5 TRBV5-8 . CASTRTAEETQYF
TRBJ2-7 TRBV28 . CASSFRGPSSYEQYF
TRBJ1-4 TRBV7-2 . CASSLGGGGGREKLFF
TRBJ2-7 TRBV28 . CASREARQGSYEQYF
TRBJ2-2 TRBV5-1 once CASSLWTPNTGELFF
TRBJ2-7 TRBV11-2 once CASSFWVTGSSYEQYF
TRBJ1-6 TRBV6-5 few CAGNREYNSPLHF
TRBJ2-3 TRBV30 . CAWSPGGSHPVADTQYF
TRBJ2-5 TRBV18 . CASLSDFRDSPTLEETQYF
TRBJ2-1 TRBV11-3 . CASSIFDWEVFF
TRBJ1-2 TRBV5-4 . CASIEGGRGTNYGYTF
TRBJ1-1 TRBV29-1 . CSVEYGNTEAFF
TRBJ2-1 TRBV7-9 . CASSSPGQGRDEQFF
TRBJ1-4 TRBV5-6 . CASSLDRNEKLFF
TRBJ1-1 TRBV30 few CACGTGDTEAFF
TRBJ2-7 TRBV11-1 . CASSATGTPSYEQYF
TRBJ1-1 TRBV5-1 . CASSIGQGAQNTEAFF